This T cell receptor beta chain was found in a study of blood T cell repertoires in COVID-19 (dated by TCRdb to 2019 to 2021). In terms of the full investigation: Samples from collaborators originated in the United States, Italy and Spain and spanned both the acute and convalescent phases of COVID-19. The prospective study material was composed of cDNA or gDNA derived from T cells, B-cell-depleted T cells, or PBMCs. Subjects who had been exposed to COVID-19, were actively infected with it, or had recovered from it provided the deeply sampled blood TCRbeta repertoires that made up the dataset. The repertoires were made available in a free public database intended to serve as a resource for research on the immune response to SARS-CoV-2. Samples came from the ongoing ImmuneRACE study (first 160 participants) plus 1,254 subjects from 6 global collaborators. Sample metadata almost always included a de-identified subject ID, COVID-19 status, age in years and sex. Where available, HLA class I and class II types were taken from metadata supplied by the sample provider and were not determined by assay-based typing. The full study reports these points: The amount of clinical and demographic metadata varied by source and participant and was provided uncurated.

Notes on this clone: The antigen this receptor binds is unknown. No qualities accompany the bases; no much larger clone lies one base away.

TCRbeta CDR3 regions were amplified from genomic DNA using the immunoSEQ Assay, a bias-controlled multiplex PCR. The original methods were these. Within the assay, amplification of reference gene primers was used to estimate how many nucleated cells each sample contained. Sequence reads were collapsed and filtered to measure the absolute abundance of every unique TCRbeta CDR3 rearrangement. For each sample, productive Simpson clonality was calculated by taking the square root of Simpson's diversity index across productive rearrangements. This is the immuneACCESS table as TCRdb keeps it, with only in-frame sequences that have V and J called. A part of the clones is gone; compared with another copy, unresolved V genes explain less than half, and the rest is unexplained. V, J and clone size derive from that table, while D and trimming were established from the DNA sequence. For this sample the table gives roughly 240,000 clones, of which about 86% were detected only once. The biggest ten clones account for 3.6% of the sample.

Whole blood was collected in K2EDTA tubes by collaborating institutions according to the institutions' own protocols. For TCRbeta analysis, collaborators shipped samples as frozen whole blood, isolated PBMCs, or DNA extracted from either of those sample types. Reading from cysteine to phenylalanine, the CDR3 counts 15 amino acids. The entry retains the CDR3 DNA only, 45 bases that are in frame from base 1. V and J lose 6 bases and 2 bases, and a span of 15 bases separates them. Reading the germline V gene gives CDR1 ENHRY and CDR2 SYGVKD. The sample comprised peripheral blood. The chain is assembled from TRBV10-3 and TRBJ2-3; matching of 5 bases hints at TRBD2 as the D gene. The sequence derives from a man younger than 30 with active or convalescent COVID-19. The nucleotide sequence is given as TGTGCCATCAGGGCTGGACTGGATCACACAGATACGCAGTATTTT. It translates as CAIRAGLDHTDTQYF.